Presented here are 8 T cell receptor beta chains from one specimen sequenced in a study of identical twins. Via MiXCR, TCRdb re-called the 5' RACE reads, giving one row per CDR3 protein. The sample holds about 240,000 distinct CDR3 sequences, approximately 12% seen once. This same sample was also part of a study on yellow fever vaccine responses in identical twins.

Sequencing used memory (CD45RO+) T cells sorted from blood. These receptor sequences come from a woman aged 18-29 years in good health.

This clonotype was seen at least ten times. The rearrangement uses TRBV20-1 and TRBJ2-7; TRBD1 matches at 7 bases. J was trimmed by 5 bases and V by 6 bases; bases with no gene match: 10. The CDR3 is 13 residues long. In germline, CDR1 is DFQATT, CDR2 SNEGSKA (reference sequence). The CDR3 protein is CSAPVTGTHEQYF. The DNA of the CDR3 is TGCAGTGCCCCCGTGACAGGGACCCACGAGCAGTACTTC.

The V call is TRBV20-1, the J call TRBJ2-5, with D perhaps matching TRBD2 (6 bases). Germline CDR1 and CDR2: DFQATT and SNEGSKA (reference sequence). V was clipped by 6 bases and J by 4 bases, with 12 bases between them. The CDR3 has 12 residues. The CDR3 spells CSAVGGAETQYF. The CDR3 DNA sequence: TGCAGTGCCGTGGGGGGTGCAGAGACCCAGTACTTC.

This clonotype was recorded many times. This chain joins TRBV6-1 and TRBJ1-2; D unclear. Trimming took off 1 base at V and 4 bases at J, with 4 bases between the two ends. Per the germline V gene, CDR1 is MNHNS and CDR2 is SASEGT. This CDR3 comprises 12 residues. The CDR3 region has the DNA TGTGCCAGCAGTGAAGTCCTCTATGGCTACACCTTC. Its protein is CASSEVLYGYTF.

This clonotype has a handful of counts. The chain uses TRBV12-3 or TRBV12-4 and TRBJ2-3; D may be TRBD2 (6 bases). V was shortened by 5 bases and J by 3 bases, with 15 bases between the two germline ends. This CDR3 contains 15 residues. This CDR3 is CASSSPGRETDTQYF. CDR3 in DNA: TGTGCCAGCAGTAGCCCGGGGCGGGAAACAGATACGCAGTATTTT.

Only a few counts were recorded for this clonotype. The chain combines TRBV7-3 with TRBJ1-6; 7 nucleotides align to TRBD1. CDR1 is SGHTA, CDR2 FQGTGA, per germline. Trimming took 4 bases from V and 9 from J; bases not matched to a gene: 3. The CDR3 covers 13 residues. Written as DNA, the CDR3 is TGTGCCAGCAGCTCACGACAGGGTTCACCCCTCCACTTT. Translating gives CASSSRQGSPLHF. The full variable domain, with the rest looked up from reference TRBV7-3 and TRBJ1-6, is GAGVSQTPSNKVTEKGKYVELRCDPISGHTALYWYRQSLGQGPEFLIYFQGTGAADDSGLPNDRFFAVRPEGSVSTLKIQRTERGDSAVYLCASSSRQGSPLHFGNGTRLTVT.

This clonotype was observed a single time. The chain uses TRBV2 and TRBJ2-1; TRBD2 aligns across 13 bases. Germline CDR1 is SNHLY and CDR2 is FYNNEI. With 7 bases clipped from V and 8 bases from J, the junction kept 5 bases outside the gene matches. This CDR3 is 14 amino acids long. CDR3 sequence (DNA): TGTGCCAGCATCCCGGGACTAGCGGGATATGAGCAGTTCTTC. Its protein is CASIPGLAGYEQFF.

This chain's CDR3 is CASNPRVIAGDPDTQYF. The CDR3 region has the DNA TGCGCCAGCAATCCCCGGGTCATAGCGGGAGACCCAGATACGCAGTATTTT. This chain uses TRBV10-2 with TRBJ2-3; TRBD2 agrees at 9 bases. After removal of 7 bases from V and 4 bases from J, the junction contained 15 bases not matched to a gene. CDR1 is WSHSY and CDR2 is SAAADI in the germline V gene. This CDR3 spans 17 amino acids.

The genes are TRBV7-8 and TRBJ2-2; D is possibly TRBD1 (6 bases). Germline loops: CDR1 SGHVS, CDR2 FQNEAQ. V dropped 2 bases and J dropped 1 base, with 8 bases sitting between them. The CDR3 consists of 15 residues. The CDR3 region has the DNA TGTGCCAGCAGCTTATGGACAGAGAACACCGGGGAGCTGTTTTTT. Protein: CASSLWTENTGELFF.